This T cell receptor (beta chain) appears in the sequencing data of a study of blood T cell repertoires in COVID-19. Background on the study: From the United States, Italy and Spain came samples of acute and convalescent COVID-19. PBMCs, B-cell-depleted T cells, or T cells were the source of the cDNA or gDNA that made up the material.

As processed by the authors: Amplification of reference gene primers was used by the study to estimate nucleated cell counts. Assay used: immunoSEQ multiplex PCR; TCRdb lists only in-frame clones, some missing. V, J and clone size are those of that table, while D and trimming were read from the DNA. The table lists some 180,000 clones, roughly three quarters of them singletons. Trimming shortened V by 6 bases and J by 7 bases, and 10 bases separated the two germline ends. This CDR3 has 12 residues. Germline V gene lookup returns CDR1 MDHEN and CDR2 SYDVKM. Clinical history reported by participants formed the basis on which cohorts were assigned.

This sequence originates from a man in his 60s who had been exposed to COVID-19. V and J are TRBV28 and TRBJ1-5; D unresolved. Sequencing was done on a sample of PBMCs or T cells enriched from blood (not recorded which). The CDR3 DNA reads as TGTGCCAGCAGCGCGACGCGGCAGCCCCAGCATTTT. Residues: CASSATRQPQHF. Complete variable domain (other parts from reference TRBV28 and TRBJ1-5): DVKVTQSSRYLVKRTGEKVFLECVQDMDHENMFWYRQDPGLGLRLIYFSYDVKMKEKGDIPEGYSVSREKKERFSLILESASTNQTSMYLCASSATRQPQHFGDGTRLSIL.